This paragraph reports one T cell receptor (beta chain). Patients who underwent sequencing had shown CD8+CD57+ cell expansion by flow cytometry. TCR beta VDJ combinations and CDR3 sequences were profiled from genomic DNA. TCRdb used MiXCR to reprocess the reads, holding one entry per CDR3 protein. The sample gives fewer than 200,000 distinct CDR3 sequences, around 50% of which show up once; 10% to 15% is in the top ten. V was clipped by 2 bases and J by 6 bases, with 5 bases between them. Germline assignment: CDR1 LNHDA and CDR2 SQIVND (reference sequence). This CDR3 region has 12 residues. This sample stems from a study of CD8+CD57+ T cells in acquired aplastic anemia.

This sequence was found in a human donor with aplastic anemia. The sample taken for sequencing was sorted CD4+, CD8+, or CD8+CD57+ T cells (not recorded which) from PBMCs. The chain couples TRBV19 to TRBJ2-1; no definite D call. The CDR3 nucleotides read TGTGCCAGTAGTATATTAGGCAATGAGCAGTTCTTC. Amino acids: CASSILGNEQFF.